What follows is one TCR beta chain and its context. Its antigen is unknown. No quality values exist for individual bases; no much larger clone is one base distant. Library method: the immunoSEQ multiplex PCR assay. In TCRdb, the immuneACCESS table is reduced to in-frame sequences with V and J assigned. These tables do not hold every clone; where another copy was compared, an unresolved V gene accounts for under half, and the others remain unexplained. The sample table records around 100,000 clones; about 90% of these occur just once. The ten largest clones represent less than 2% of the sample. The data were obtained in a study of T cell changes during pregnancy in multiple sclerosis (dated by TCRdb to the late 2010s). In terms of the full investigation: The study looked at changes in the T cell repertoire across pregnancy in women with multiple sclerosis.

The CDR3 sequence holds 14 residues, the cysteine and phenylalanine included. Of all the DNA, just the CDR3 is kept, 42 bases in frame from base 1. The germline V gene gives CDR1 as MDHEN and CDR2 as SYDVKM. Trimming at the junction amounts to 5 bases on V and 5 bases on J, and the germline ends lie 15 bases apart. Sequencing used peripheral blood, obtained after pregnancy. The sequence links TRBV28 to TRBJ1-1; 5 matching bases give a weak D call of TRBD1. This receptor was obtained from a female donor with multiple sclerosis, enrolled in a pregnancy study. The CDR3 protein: CASSAQGGGTEAFF. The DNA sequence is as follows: TGTGCCAGCAGTGCGCAAGGTGGGGGGACTGAAGCTTTCTTT.